Here is one T cell receptor beta chain with its context. The target antigen is unknown. These data are taken from a study of shared clonotypes between healthy human individuals. Whole-study findings and limits: All-four-donor shared clonotypes had higher generation probabilities than non-shared clonotypes did.

The V end lost 6 bases, the J end lost 4 bases, and 9 bases lay between the germline ends. This CDR3 is built from 11 residues. Germline V gene lookup returns CDR1 SQVTM and CDR2 ANQGSEA. The data were produced by immunoSEQ multiplex PCR, yet TCRdb's version contains in-frame clones alone and is incomplete. This sample has around 2.1 million clones, with roughly 91% found just once. It was CD45RO-negative cells, positively selected for CCR7, that made up naive CD8 cells, with terminally differentiated effector memory CD45RA+ cells excluded. This clonotype was obtained from a young man in good health. Some clones in this sample may be carry-over from other donors' samples. Sequences were obtained from naive CD8+ T cells from PBMCs. The rearrangement uses TRBV29-1 and TRBJ1-2; perhaps TRBD1 as D (6 bases). The CDR3 coding sequence is TGCAGCGTAAGGACAGCCTATGGCTACACCTTC. It yields the protein CSVRTAYGYTF. The variable domain in full, completed from reference TRBV29-1 and TRBJ1-2, reads SAVISQKPSRDICQRGTSLTIQCQVDSQVTMMFWYRQQPGQSLTLIATANQGSEATYESGFVIDKFPISRPNLTFSTLTVSNMSPEDSSIYLCSVRTAYGYTFGSGTRLTVV.